The 3 T cell receptor beta chains in this list originate from one sample, sequenced in a study of T cell responses to AZD1222 COVID-19 vaccine. Profiled with immunoSEQ multiplex PCR; TCRdb holds only in-frame clones, not every one. The top ten hold 18% of the sample, which has about 75,000 clones, around 87% seen once. Sequencing was performed on peripheral blood, taken 28 days after the second AZD1222 dose. Receptors were obtained from an adult who received the AZD1222 COVID-19 vaccine.

CDR3 nucleotides: TGTGCCAGCAGTTTCCTCCGGGGTACTGAAGCTTTCTTT. It translates to CASSFLRGTEAFF. The rearrangement joins TRBV28 to TRBJ1-1; D gene uncertain. The germline V gene has CDR1 MDHEN and CDR2 SYDVKM. This CDR3 has 13 residues. With 3 bases removed from V and 5 bases from J, the gap between germline ends came to 10 bases.

This rearrangement joins TRBV19 to TRBJ2-5; TRBD1 agrees at 9 bases. The V gene's germline CDR1 is LNHDA and CDR2 SQIVND (reference sequence). The ends lost 5 bases at V and 4 bases at J; junction bases unmatched: 5. The CDR3 is 14 residues long. This CDR3 is CASSASTGGETQYF. The DNA of the CDR3 is TGTGCCAGTAGTGCGTCGACAGGGGGAGAGACCCAGTACTTC.

This rearrangement joins TRBV7-9 to TRBJ1-4; D is unresolved. CDR3 length equals 14 residues. Trimming pared 8 bases from V and 5 bases from J, leaving 15 bases between. Germline V gene sequence: CDR1 SEHNR, CDR2 FQNEAQ (reference sequence). The CDR3 DNA reads TGTGCCAGCTCGGAGGGTCTGACAAATGAAAAACTGTTTTTT. It yields the protein CASSEGLTNEKLFF.